These T cell receptor beta chains were read from a single sample in a study of Ad26.COV2.S vaccination and SARS-CoV-2 variants. The repertoire was sequenced with immunoSEQ multiplex PCR; TCRdb's copy has only in-frame clones and lacks some. The top ten hold 9.5% to 12% of the sample, which has 200,000 to 300,000 clones, roughly 90% seen once. The sequencing here drew on peripheral blood, taken in a trial of Ad26.COV2.S vaccine versus placebo. Receptor source: a person between 18 and 65 years old who received the Ad26.COV2.S COVID-19 vaccine or a placebo. Each CDR3 is given with its conserved first and last residue. A D gene is named only where the DNA matches it firmly. The listing skips clone size in some rows; elsewhere it reads once, few, many or a size class.

v_gene	j_gene	abundance	d_gene	CDR3nt	CDR3aa
TRBV15	TRBJ2-2	.	TRBD2	TGTGCCACCAGCTTTAGCGGGCCAAACACCGGGGAGCTGTTTTTT	CATSFSGPNTGELFF
TRBV5-1	TRBJ2-5	.	.	TGCGCCAGCCGCCCGGGCGGGCCCCAAGAGACCCAGTACTTC	CASRPGGPQETQYF
TRBV5-6	TRBJ2-3	.	TRBD2	TGTGCCAGCAGTCGAAGACTAGCGGGGGCTCCCACAGATACGCAGTATTTT	CASSRRLAGAPTDTQYF
TRBV5-1	TRBJ1-2	.	.	TGCGCCAGCAGCTGGGGGGCTAACTATGGCTACACCTTC	CASSWGANYGYTF
TRBV18	TRBJ2-3	.	.	TGTGCCAGCTCACCAGGAGGGGGGGTAGTTTTTCGTGATACGCAGTATTTT	CASSPGGGVVFRDTQYF
TRBV5-1	TRBJ1-3	.	TRBD1	TGCGCCAGCAGCTTGGGTGGGACAGGGGCAACTGGAAACACCATATATTTT	CASSLGGTGATGNTIYF
TRBV3-1/TRBV3-2	TRBJ2-1	.	.	TGTGCCAGCAGCCTCGGATGGGAACTCCATTTTTGGAATGAGCAGTTCTTC	CASSLGWELHFWNEQFF
TRBV18	TRBJ2-2	.	.	TGTGCCAGCTCACCGCAGGGGTACACCGGGGAGCTGTTTTTT	CASSPQGYTGELFF
TRBV9	TRBJ1-1	.	TRBD1	TGTGCCAGCAGCGTGGGACAGCCGTCGAACACTGAAGCTTTCTTT	CASSVGQPSNTEAFF
TRBV7-3	TRBJ2-5	once	.	TGTGCCAGCAGCCCCAGTAGTTTTGAGACCCAGTACTTC	CASSPSSFETQYF
TRBV7-2	TRBJ1-4	.	.	TGTGCCAGCAGCTTAGGTTCCCCAGAAAAACTGTTTTTT	CASSLGSPEKLFF
TRBV29-1	TRBJ1-2	.	.	TGCAGCGTTCCAGGGGTTCGGTATGGCTACACCTTC	CSVPGVRYGYTF
TRBV6-5	TRBJ2-2	.	.	TGTGCCAGCAGGGGGTCTTTCACGAACACCGGGGAGCTGTTTTTT	CASRGSFTNTGELFF
TRBV3-1/TRBV3-2	TRBJ1-1	few	.	TGTGCCAGCAGCCAACACGCGAACACTGAAGCTTTCTTT	CASSQHANTEAFF
TRBV30	TRBJ2-7	.	.	TGTGCCTGGAGTCACAGCTACGAGCAGTACTTC	CAWSHSYEQYF
TRBV20-1	TRBJ2-1	.	.	TGCAGTGCTAGTCGAGACTTCCTCAATGAGCAGTTCTTC	CSASRDFLNEQFF
TRBV19	TRBJ2-7	.	TRBD2	TGTGCCAGTAGCTGGGAGCGGGGGAGTGAGCAGTACTTC	CASSWERGSEQYF
TRBV7-2	TRBJ1-2	.	TRBD1	TGTGCCAGCAACTTAGGGTGGCGGCAGGGGGATGGCTACACCTTC	CASNLGWRQGDGYTF
TRBV5-4	TRBJ2-5	.	.	TGTGCCAGCAGCATAAAAGACCAAGAGACCCAGTACTTC	CASSIKDQETQYF
TRBV28	TRBJ1-1	.	.	TGTGCCAGCAGTTTGGGAAGCTGGGCTTTCTTT	CASSLGSWAFF
TRBV13	TRBJ1-4	.	TRBD1	TGTGCCAGCAGCCCCCGGACAGGGAATAATGAAAAACTGTTTTTT	CASSPRTGNNEKLFF
TRBV6-2/TRBV6-3	TRBJ2-5	once	.	TGTGCCAGCAGTTACGTCCTCGGACGGACCTTTCAAGAGACCCAGTACTTC	CASSYVLGRTFQETQYF
TRBV14	TRBJ1-1	.	TRBD1	TGTGCCAGCAGCCAAGGCCGACAGGGGGGCTTTGGAGCTTTCTTT	CASSQGRQGGFGAFF
TRBV6-5	TRBJ1-6	.	TRBD1	TGTGCCACCCGACCGGGACAGGGAAATAATTCACCCCTCCACTTT	CATRPGQGNNSPLHF
TRBV7-2	TRBJ2-3	once	TRBD2	TGTGCCAGCAGCTTAGTGTCTAGCGGGGGCACAGATACGCAGTATTTT	CASSLVSSGGTDTQYF
TRBV20-1	TRBJ1-1	.	.	TGCAGTGCTATTGAAGCTTTCTTT	CSAIEAFF
TRBV19	TRBJ2-7	.	.	TGCGCCAGTAGTCTTTCGGACGGCCGAGACGAGCAGTACTTC	CASSLSDGRDEQYF
TRBV3-1/TRBV3-2	TRBJ1-5	.	TRBD1	TGTGCCAGCAGCCAGGGACAGGGGCCCTATCAGCCCCAGCATTTT	CASSQGQGPYQPQHF
TRBV18	TRBJ2-5	.	TRBD1	TGTGCCAGCTCACCCCTCGGGGCAGGGGGCGAGACCCAGTACTTC	CASSPLGAGGETQYF
TRBV29-1	TRBJ2-1	once	.	TGCAGCGATCTGGGTGTTTATCCCTACAATGAGCAGTTCTTC	CSDLGVYPYNEQFF
TRBV18	TRBJ1-1	.	TRBD1	TGTGCCAGCTCACCTATAGGACAGGGGGAAGCTTTCTTT	CASSPIGQGEAFF